This TCR beta chain emerged from a study of regulatory T cells in long-lasting Graves disease (dated by TCRdb to 2020 to 2022). General notes on the study: Persistent Graves' disease meant more than 5 years of antithyroid drug treatment with TSH receptor autoantibodies that stayed positive. Peripheral blood TCR sequencing and RNA sequencing compared persistent Graves' disease patients with newly diagnosed Graves' disease patients. On average, persistent Graves' disease patients in the clinical cohort had been on antithyroid drugs for approximately 10 years. The study was conducted in China and was registered as a clinical trial. A total of roughly 35 samples underwent TCR sequencing: approximately 13 from persistent and approximately 20 from newly diagnosed Graves' disease patients.

About this clonotype itself: Its specific antigen is unknown. No per-base quality is available; no much larger clone lies one base away.

Libraries were built with multiplex PCR. The instrument was an Illumina HiSeq 4000. iRepertoire HTBI primers and Arm-PCR amplification of CDR3 regions were used to construct TCR beta libraries. Gel purification was performed on PCR products prior to sequencing. As for the authors' bioinformatics: Gene usage analysis of CDR3 amino acid clonotypes used the 62 TRBV and 14 to 15 TRBJ segments found across samples. COPE and FqMerger were used to merge filtered high-quality paired reads into contigs. BLAST was used to align contigs to IMGT TRBV, TRBD and TRBJ reference genes, with CDR3 defined following IMGT. Any clonotype with a frequency above 0.1% was classified as a highly expanded clone. Shannon entropy was used to measure repertoire diversity, and the Gini coefficient was used to measure V-J evenness. A clonotype found in more than one individual was treated as public. TCRdb passed the public sequencing reads through fastp at Q25 and MiXCR, retaining productive beta sequences. Each CDR3 protein appears once, grouped with its most common genes and DNA. V and J calls and clone size were set by TCRdb, not the authors. The table for this sample lists some 450,000 distinct CDR3 sequences; 23% of them were counted only once. The ten largest clonotypes hold around 24% of the sample.

Taken with the paper, the label for time point translates to: persistent/refractory GD, antithyroid drugs over 5 years with positive TRAb. For both TCR sequencing and RNA sequencing, RNA was extracted from PBMCs using TRIzol. The diagnosis of Graves' disease was made according to American Thyroid Association guidelines. The patients came from an endocrinology department in Xi'an, China. Each patient gave approximately 10 milliliters of peripheral blood, collected in an EDTA anticoagulant tube. Ficoll Paque Plus density gradient separation was used to isolate PBMCs, and no further T cell sorting was done. An Agilent 2100 Bioanalyzer and agarose gel were used to check RNA quality, while a NanoDrop 2000 measured RNA concentration. Study-wide findings and limitations: Compared with newly diagnosed patients, persistent Graves' disease patients had lower TCR Shannon entropy and fewer highly expanded clones, which suggests clonal expansion. A larger number of public clonotypes was shared among persistent patients (approximately 3,000) than among newly diagnosed patients (approximately 1,000). Only the TCR beta chain was sequenced and analyzed. Peripheral blood alone was examined, since thyroid tissue, which constituted the primary lesion, could not be accessed. The small sample size was acknowledged by the authors as a limitation that may reduce accuracy.

The source was peripheral blood mononuclear cells (PBMCs), collected when the disease was refractory, from a patient treated with antithyroid drugs. The source is a female donor with Graves disease.

The DNA sequence is TGTGCCAGCAGTTACTCCCTGGCAGGCGTGTTAGATAAGGAAGCTTTCTTT. The resulting protein is CASSYSLAGVLDKEAFF. This chain joins TRBV6-5 to TRBJ1-1, with no confidently assigned D gene. Per the germline V gene, MNHEY is the CDR1 and SVGAGI is the CDR2. Relative to germline, V is 0 bases shorter and J is 8 bases shorter, with 22 bases between their ends. The CDR3 sequence holds 17 residues, the cysteine and phenylalanine included. The entry retains the CDR3 DNA only, 51 bases that are in frame from base 1.